This T cell receptor (beta chain) was identified during a study of molecular identifiers for immune sequencing clone quantification. From roughly 21,000 to 960,000 sorted cells, naive CD8 libraries were generated with 10%, 30% or 50% RNA. Bulk TCR library preparation followed previously described methods with listed TCR primers. TCRdb ran MiXCR on the PCR reads and lists one entry per CDR3 protein. This table has some 580,000 distinct CDR3 sequences, approximately 24% appearing once. This clonotype appeared many times. The receptor was isolated from a human donor in good health. Some libraries in this study had Jurkat cell RNA spiked in. The specimen was naive CD8+ T cells from blood, with Jurkat cell RNA spiked in. As for subset: FACS-sorted CD8+CD4-CCR7+CD45RA+ naive T cells.

The CDR3 bases are TGCAGCGTTGAAGTCTCGGGACAGGGGGCGGGGGAGACCCAGTACTTC. This codes for CSVEVSGQGAGETQYF. The chain couples TRBV29-1 to TRBJ2-5, with 12 positions matching TRBD1. Trimming cost V 1 base and J 5 bases; bases outside gene matches: 8. CDR1 and CDR2 from the germline V gene are SQVTM and ANQGSEA. This CDR3 is 16 amino acids long.